This T cell receptor (beta chain) is from a study of T cells in Graves' hyperthyroidism and ophthalmopathy. Broader study findings: With a median lead of around 6.7 months before onset, the model predicted ophthalmopathy.

In the case of this clonotype: Antigen specificity is unknown.

Looked up from germline, CDR1 is SQVTM and CDR2 is ANQGSEA. The trim removed 4 bases at V and 2 bases at J, leaving 13 bases unmatched. This CDR3 is 16 amino acids long. Researchers took RNA transcripts and amplified the TCR beta CDR3 regions from them. The HTBI set primed first-round TCR CDR3 RT-PCR. MiXCR was run by TCRdb on the multiplex PCR reads, yielding one entry per CDR3 protein. The sample carries 500,000 to 600,000 distinct CDR3 sequences, 46% recorded once. Patients with uncontrolled infections, other autoimmune diseases, pregnancy or lactation were excluded. Every diagnosis used clinical symptoms, serum thyroxine and TRAb, thyroid ultrasound and orbital computed tomography.

The sequencing sample was made of peripheral blood or thyroid tissue (not recorded which). This receptor was obtained from an adult woman with Graves' disease, either hyperthyroidism or ophthalmopathy (not recorded which). The chain combines TRBV29-1 with TRBJ2-7; 8 bases match TRBD1. In DNA form, the CDR3 reads TGCAGCGTTGTGGGTCTAAGGACAGGGTCTGCCTACGAGCAGTACTTC. Its translation is CSVVGLRTGSAYEQYF.